Listed below are T cell receptor beta chains from one sample, sequenced in a study of OX40 agonist ivuxolimab in advanced cancers. Clones were sequenced by immunoSEQ multiplex PCR, and TCRdb holds only the in-frame ones, with some missing. The sample has roughly 56,000 clones, 70% to 90% seen once; the top ten hold 4% to 6%. The material was CD4+ or CD8+ T cells sorted from blood, obtained in a trial of the OX40 agonist ivuxolimab. The receptors come from an adult with an advanced solid tumor such as melanoma, head and neck, liver or kidney cancer. The CDR3 runs from the conserved cysteine through the conserved F or W. A D gene is named only where the DNA matches it firmly. Clone size, where shown, is once, few, many, or a class for clones that have expanded.

J gene: TRBJ2-5
V gene: TRBV10-3
clone size: NA
D gene: TRBD1
CDR3 DNA: TGTGCCATCAGCCCAGGACAGGGGGATTCGGAGACCCAGTACTTC
CDR3 protein: CAISPGQGDSETQYF

J gene: TRBJ1-5
V gene: TRBV5-1
clone size: NA
D gene: NA
CDR3 DNA: TGCGCCGGCAGAATAGAGGACAGCCTGGCCCATCCCCAGCATTTT
CDR3 protein: CAGRIEDSLAHPQHF

J gene: TRBJ2-3
V gene: TRBV28
clone size: few
D gene: NA
CDR3 DNA: TGTGCCAGCAGTTTAACCCAAGCAGATACGCAGTATTTT
CDR3 protein: CASSLTQADTQYF

J gene: TRBJ2-3
V gene: TRBV7-6
clone size: NA
D gene: NA
CDR3 DNA: TGTGCCAGCAGCCCATCTCCTGGCGTCACAGATACGCAGTATTTT
CDR3 protein: CASSPSPGVTDTQYF

J gene: TRBJ2-7
V gene: TRBV5-6
clone size: NA
D gene: TRBD2
CDR3 DNA: TGTGCCAGCAGCTTGCTGATACGGACTAGCGGGAACACCTACGAACAGTACTTC
CDR3 protein: CASSLLIRTSGNTYEQYF

J gene: TRBJ2-3
V gene: TRBV7-8
clone size: NA
D gene: TRBD1
CDR3 DNA: TGTGCCAGCAACCTGACCCCGGGACAGGGAACAGATACGCAGTATTTT
CDR3 protein: CASNLTPGQGTDTQYF

J gene: TRBJ2-7
V gene: TRBV5-1
clone size: NA
D gene: NA
CDR3 DNA: TGCGCCAGCAGCTTGGTACCTTCGGGCGAGCAGTACTTC
CDR3 protein: CASSLVPSGEQYF

J gene: TRBJ2-7
V gene: TRBV7-9
clone size: NA
D gene: TRBD1
CDR3 DNA: TGTGCCAGCAGCTTCACTGACAGGGGAAGGAGGTACGAGCAGTACTTC
CDR3 protein: CASSFTDRGRRYEQYF

J gene: TRBJ1-5
V gene: TRBV2
clone size: once
D gene: NA
CDR3 DNA: TGTGCCAGCACCACGGCAGAGAGACAGCCCCAGCATTTT
CDR3 protein: CASTTAERQPQHF

J gene: TRBJ1-1
V gene: TRBV30
clone size: NA
D gene: NA
CDR3 DNA: TGTGCCTGGAGGGGGTCGATGAACACTGAAGCTTTCTTT
CDR3 protein: CAWRGSMNTEAFF